This T cell receptor beta chain was sequenced during a study of blood T cell repertoires in COVID-19. Study at large: Acute and convalescent COVID-19 specimens originated in the United States, Italy and Spain. PBMCs, B-cell-depleted T cells, or T cells provided the cDNA or gDNA that made up the material.

The germline V and J ends were trimmed by 6 bases and 10 bases, with 18 bases remaining between them. Germline CDR1 reads MNHEY; CDR2 reads SVGEGT. There are 14 residues in the CDR3. The assay was immunoSEQ multiplex PCR, and TCRdb's table has in-frame clones only and misses some. The table has roughly 310,000 clones, over 75% seen once. This clonotype was sampled from a woman in her forties or fifties with active or convalescent COVID-19. The sample consisted of peripheral blood. The chain links TRBV6-2 or TRBV6-3 to TRBJ1-4; D remains unclear. The CDR3 DNA sequence: TGTGCCAGCAGCGGACTCTCGGTAATGGGAAAACTGTTTTTT. This encodes CASSGLSVMGKLFF.